A selection of T cell receptor beta chains follows, all from one sample in a study of PD-L1 blockade in urothelial cancer. Profiling relied on immunoSEQ multiplex PCR, and the TCRdb table lists in-frame clones only, not all of them. The table lists around 82,000 clones, roughly 89% of them singletons, with roughly 2% in the top ten. Here the sequenced sample was PBMCs, taken around atezolizumab (anti-PD-L1) treatment. These receptor sequences come from a man aged 55 to 70 with urothelial cancer. The CDR3 runs from the conserved cysteine through the conserved F or W. The order of the fields is D gene, clone size, V gene, J gene, CDR3 DNA, CDR3 protein. D genes are given only for firm matches. Clone size is stated in some rows and not others, as once, few, many or a class when expanded.

NA,NA,TRBV15,TRBJ1-3,TGTGCCACTGCAGGGGATATGGGAAACACCATATATTTT,CATAGDMGNTIYF
NA,NA,TRBV30,TRBJ1-3,TGTGCCTGGAGCCCGCGTTCGCCGACTGGAAACACCATATATTTT,CAWSPRSPTGNTIYF
NA,NA,TRBV4-1,TRBJ1-2,TGCGCCAGCAGCCAAGAATCGAGGGGGATAGGGGGCTACACCTTC,CASSQESRGIGGYTF
NA,NA,TRBV6-5,TRBJ1-1,TGTGCCAGCATCGGGGATGGCACTGAAGCTTTCTTT,CASIGDGTEAFF
TRBD1,few,TRBV28,TRBJ1-2,TGTGCCAGCCAAGGGGGCCAGGGCAGGGGGCGACGTGGCTACACCTTC,CASQGGQGRGRRGYTF
TRBD2,NA,TRBV7-8,TRBJ2-1,TGTGCCAGCAGCTTAGGGGGACTAGCGGGAGTCAATGAGCAGTTCTTC,CASSLGGLAGVNEQFF
TRBD2,NA,TRBV4-1,TRBJ2-1,TGCGCCAGCAGCCCAGGGTGGGGTAGCGGGATCTACAATGAGCAGTTCTTC,CASSPGWGSGIYNEQFF
NA,NA,TRBV19,TRBJ2-2,TGTGCCACCTCCGTGCGCCCGAACACCGGGGAGCTGTTTTTT,CATSVRPNTGELFF
NA,once,TRBV9,TRBJ2-3,TGTGCCAGCAGCGTAGTGGGGCTAGCGACAGATACGCAGTATTTT,CASSVVGLATDTQYF
NA,NA,TRBV4-2,TRBJ1-2,TGTGCCAGCAGCCAAGGAGTAACAGGGAACTATGGCTACACCTTC,CASSQGVTGNYGYTF
TRBD2,once,TRBV28,TRBJ2-3,TGTGCCAGCAGTTCACTAGCGGGAGGGGGAGATACGCAGTATTTT,CASSSLAGGGDTQYF
TRBD2,few,TRBV18,TRBJ2-1,TGTGCCAGCTCGCCAACTAGCGGGGGGGCCCGGGAGCAGTTCTTC,CASSPTSGGAREQFF
NA,NA,TRBV19,TRBJ2-2,TGTGCCAGTAGGACTGAGGCCGGGGAGCTGTTTTTT,CASRTEAGELFF
TRBD2,once,TRBV7-2,TRBJ2-7,TGTGCCAGCAGCTTAGTGTCTAGCGGGAGCTCCTACGAGCAGTACTTC,CASSLVSSGSSYEQYF
NA,NA,TRBV6-6,TRBJ2-1,TGTGCCAGCAGTTACCCATCGGATGAGCAGTTCTTC,CASSYPSDEQFF
TRBD1,NA,TRBV2,TRBJ2-7,TGTGCCAGCAGTACCGGGACAGCCTACGAGCAGTACTTC,CASSTGTAYEQYF
TRBD1,few,TRBV7-9,TRBJ2-2,TGTGCCAGCAGCCTTGCAGGGGGCGTTAGCGCCACCGGGGAGCTGTTTTTT,CASSLAGGVSATGELFF
NA,NA,TRBV7-2,TRBJ1-1,TGTGCCAGCAGCCCTCCCGGAGCGGGCGGCACTGAAGCTTTCTTT,CASSPPGAGGTEAFF
TRBD2,NA,TRBV18,TRBJ2-1,TGTGCCAGCTCACCAGGGACTAGCGTTGAGCAGTTCTTC,CASSPGTSVEQFF
TRBD2,NA,TRBV7-9,TRBJ2-2,TGTGCCAGCAGCTTACTAGCGGGGGGAAACACCGGGGAGCTGTTTTTT,CASSLLAGGNTGELFF
NA,once,TRBV28,TRBJ2-1,TGTGCCAGCAGACCGTTCGTCGCGAATGAGCAGTTCTTC,CASRPFVANEQFF
NA,few,TRBV28,TRBJ2-1,TGTGCCAGCAGTCCCCGTGGGCAAGGAAGCAATGAGCAGTTCTTC,CASSPRGQGSNEQFF
TRBD2,NA,TRBV2,TRBJ2-2,TGTGCCAGCAGGCGGGAGGCAACGAACACCGGGGAGCTGTTTTTT,CASRREATNTGELFF
NA,NA,TRBV6-5,TRBJ1-1,TGTGCCAGCAGTCCCCCAAACAGGGTAACTGAAGCTTTCTTT,CASSPPNRVTEAFF
TRBD2,NA,TRBV28,TRBJ2-3,TGTGCCAGCAGTCGAGCGGGATCGGGCACAGATACGCAGTATTTT,CASSRAGSGTDTQYF
NA,once,TRBV12-5,TRBJ1-1,TGTGCTAGTGGTTTGGGGGGCGGGATCACTGAAGCTTTCTTT,CASGLGGGITEAFF
NA,NA,TRBV7-9,TRBJ1-1,TGTGCCAGCAGCCGAGTCGAGAGAGGGACTGAAGCTTTCTTT,CASSRVERGTEAFF
TRBD1,NA,TRBV11-1,TRBJ1-3,TGTGCCAGCAGCCAGCGGACAGGGGTAAATGGAAACACCATATATTTT,CASSQRTGVNGNTIYF
TRBD2,NA,TRBV5-1,TRBJ2-1,TGCGCCAGCAGCTTGGGGCTAGCGGGAGCCGATGAGCAGTTCTTC,CASSLGLAGADEQFF
TRBD1,NA,TRBV4-1,TRBJ2-1,TGCGCCAGCAGCCAAGCCGGGACAGGTTACAATGAGCAGTTCTTC,CASSQAGTGYNEQFF
NA,NA,TRBV7-2,TRBJ2-5,TGTGCCAGCAGCTTATTACAGGCAGGGGCCCAGTACTTC,CASSLLQAGAQYF
TRBD2,NA,TRBV7-2,TRBJ2-1,TGTGCCAGCAGCAGACTAGCGGGAGGGATAAGCTCCTACAATGAGCAGTTCTTC,CASSRLAGGISSYNEQFF
NA,NA,TRBV7-2,TRBJ2-2,TGTGCCAGCAGCTTAGCCTCAGGGGCGCCCGGGGAGCTGTTTTTT,CASSLASGAPGELFF
TRBD1,NA,TRBV5-4,TRBJ2-2,TGTGCCAGCAGCTTCGAGACAGGGGGGAGCGGGGAGCTGTTTTTT,CASSFETGGSGELFF
TRBD1,NA,TRBV11-2,TRBJ1-3,TGTGCCAGCAGCTTAGGACAGGGAGATGGAAACACCATATATTTT,CASSLGQGDGNTIYF
TRBD1,NA,TRBV15,TRBJ2-7,TGTGCCACCAGAACCGGGACAGGGCCGTACTACGAGCAGTACTTC,CATRTGTGPYYEQYF
TRBD1,once,TRBV2,TRBJ1-4,TGTGCCAGCAGGTCTTGGACAGGGGCTAATGAAAAACTGTTTTTT,CASRSWTGANEKLFF
TRBD2,NA,TRBV2,TRBJ2-1,TGTGCCAGCAGTGGCCCCGGGACTAGCGGGCATGAGCAGTTCTTC,CASSGPGTSGHEQFF
NA,NA,TRBV11-2,TRBJ2-3,TGTGCCAGCAGCCCCCAGTTCGGCACAGATACGCAGTATTTT,CASSPQFGTDTQYF
NA,NA,TRBV6-4,TRBJ1-1,TGTGCCAGCCCCTCGAGGGGGATGAACACTGAAGCTTTCTTT,CASPSRGMNTEAFF
NA,NA,TRBV7-9,TRBJ2-7,TGTGCCAGCAGCTTAGCGCAGGGGAGCAGCTCCTACGAGCAGTACTTC,CASSLAQGSSSYEQYF
TRBD2,NA,TRBV4-3,TRBJ2-6,TGCGCCAGCAGCCAAATATCTAGCGGGCTCGGGGGCGGGGCCAACGTCCTGACTTTC,CASSQISSGLGGGANVLTF
NA,once,TRBV28,TRBJ2-7,TGTGCCAGCAGTTTGCCACTATTAGCAATCGAGCAGTACTTC,CASSLPLLAIEQYF
NA,NA,TRBV7-9,TRBJ2-7,TGTGCCAGCAGCCCACCGGGACAATCATTCTACGAGCAGTACTTC,CASSPPGQSFYEQYF
NA,NA,TRBV5-4,TRBJ1-6,TGTGCCAGCAGCTTGGGATTAGCCGCGGATAATTCACCCCTCCACTTT,CASSLGLAADNSPLHF
TRBD1,NA,TRBV27,TRBJ2-7,TGTGCCAGCAGTCGGACAGGGTTGGGTTCCTACGAGCAGTACTTC,CASSRTGLGSYEQYF
NA,NA,TRBV12-2,TRBJ2-7,TGTGCAAGTCGCTTAAGCCCTAGGCGATACGAGCAGTACTTC,CASRLSPRRYEQYF
NA,NA,TRBV10-1,TRBJ2-3,TGCGCCAGCAGACCCGGTCCCGGCACAGATACGCAGTATTTT,CASRPGPGTDTQYF
NA,NA,TRBV4-1,TRBJ1-6,TGCGCCAGCAGCCAAGATCCGGGATTAAATTCACCCCTCCACTTT,CASSQDPGLNSPLHF
TRBD2,NA,TRBV15,TRBJ2-7,TGTGCCACCAGCAGAGATCAAGCGGGGGGGCACCACGAGCAGTACTTC,CATSRDQAGGHHEQYF
NA,NA,TRBV18,TRBJ2-3,TGTGCCAGCTCACTACCTTTTGGCTCTAGCACAGATACGCAGTATTTT,CASSLPFGSSTDTQYF
NA,few,TRBV5-1,TRBJ1-3,TGCGCCAGCAGCTTAGCAGGGTATGGAAACACCATATATTTT,CASSLAGYGNTIYF
NA,few,TRBV20-1,TRBJ1-1,TGCAAACCACAGGGGAACACTGAAGCTTTCTTT,CKPQGNTEAFF
TRBD1,NA,TRBV28,TRBJ1-2,TGTGCCAGCAACACAGGGGCACCATACTATGGCTACACCTTC,CASNTGAPYYGYTF
TRBD1,NA,TRBV10-3,TRBJ2-7,TGTGCCATCAGTGTCTCCGGGACAGGGCCCTACGAGCAGTACTTC,CAISVSGTGPYEQYF
TRBD1,NA,TRBV28,TRBJ1-5,TGTGCCAGCAGTCAAGGTGACAGGGACAATCAGCCCCAGCATTTT,CASSQGDRDNQPQHF
NA,NA,TRBV14,TRBJ1-1,TGTGCCAGCAGCCTTTTGGCTGGCAGTCGTATGGCTGAAGCTTTCTTT,CASSLLAGSRMAEAFF
NA,few,TRBV11-2,TRBJ2-1,TGTGCCAGCAGACCACTTCTCGGGAACTACAATGAGCAGTTCTTC,CASRPLLGNYNEQFF
TRBD2,NA,TRBV28,TRBJ2-2,TGTGCCAGCAGTCCGACTAGCCTGAACACCGGGGAGCTGTTTTTT,CASSPTSLNTGELFF